Shown below are 8 T cell receptor beta chains from a single sample sequenced in a study of T cells in Graves' hyperthyroidism and ophthalmopathy. It was RNA transcripts that yielded the amplified TCR beta CDR3 regions. In the first-round RT-PCR of the TCR CDR3, the HTBI primer set was used. TCRdb ran MiXCR on the multiplex PCR reads and lists one entry per CDR3 protein. The sample carries hundreds of thousands of distinct CDR3 sequences, around 20% recorded once. Sequencing was done on a sample of blood. All receptors come from a woman aged 50 to 65 with Graves' hyperthyroidism that later progressed to Graves' ophthalmopathy.

In its sample, this clonotype was seen many times. CDR3 coding DNA: TGCGCCAGCAGCTTGCAGCGGGGCCGGAACACTGAAGCTTTCTTT. This encodes CASSLQRGRNTEAFF. The chain links TRBV5-1 to TRBJ1-1, with D possibly TRBD1 on 5 matching bases. Germline assignment: CDR1 SGHRS and CDR2 YFSETQ. The V end lost 1 base, the J end lost 1 base, and 11 bases lay between the germline ends. This CDR3 has 15 residues.

Turning to this clonotype: Sequence at one end of the junction differs from germline and may be a read error. V gene TRBV20-1 combines with J gene TRBJ2-3; D not certain. The CDR3 is 14 residues long. Germline V gene lookup returns CDR1 DFQATT and CDR2 SNEGSKA (reference sequence). CDR3 nucleotide sequence: TGCGGTGCTCCCAGCGCGCAAGGGACAGATACGCAGTATTTT. Encoded protein: CGAPSAQGTDTQYF.

This clonotype was seen only a few times. The chain has TRBV20-1 and TRBJ2-1; D remains unclear. Germline V gene data show CDR1 as DFQATT and CDR2 as SNEGSKA (reference sequence). V lost 0 bases to trimming and J lost 0 bases, with 15 bases between them. This CDR3 spans 17 amino acids. This CDR3 is CSARDEIFLGSYNEQFF. The CDR3 coding sequence is TGCAGTGCTAGAGATGAGATATTTTTGGGCTCCTACAATGAGCAGTTCTTC.

The CDR3 region has the DNA TGTGCCACCAGCAGAGACAGGGGGCTGTATGGAAACACCATATATTTT. Translating it yields CATSRDRGLYGNTIYF. The chain carries TRBV15 and TRBJ1-3; TRBD1 matches 8 bases. The CDR3 is made up of 16 amino acids. J gave up 3 bases and V 0 bases, and 4 bases lay outside the gene matches. Germline V gene data show CDR1 as LNHNV and CDR2 as YYDKDF (reference sequence).

The chain uses TRBV29-1 and TRBJ1-4; D is perhaps TRBD1 (5 bases). CDR3 length: 13 residues. In germline, CDR1 is SQVTM, CDR2 ANQGSEA. V was pared by 3 bases and J by 5 bases, with 10 bases between. The CDR3 region is CSVDSSGNEKLFF. For the CDR3, the DNA is TGCAGCGTTGATTCGTCAGGGAATGAAAAACTGTTTTTT.

In its sample, this clonotype was seen many times. The V call is TRBV12-3 or TRBV12-4, the J call TRBJ1-1; TRBD1 agrees at 8 bases. This CDR3 is 15 amino acids long. V trimming: 6 bases; J trimming: 5 bases; junction bases outside the gene matches: 11. The CDR3 reads CASRDRTGRVTEAFF. The CDR3 nucleotides read TGTGCCAGCAGGGACCGGACAGGGCGGGTGACTGAAGCTTTCTTT.

This clonotype has at least ten counts. The chain has TRBV18 and TRBJ2-1, with 7 nucleotides matching TRBD2. CDR3 length equals 15 residues. The ends lost 6 bases at V and 5 bases at J; junction bases unmatched: 10. The germline CDR1 and CDR2 sequences are KGHSH and LQKENI. CDR3 DNA: TGTGCCAGCTCCCTTTCCGGGCGGGGGAACAATGAGCAGTTCTTC. This gives the protein CASSLSGRGNNEQFF.

The chain recombines TRBV15 with TRBJ1-1; 8 bases agree with TRBD1. Losses at the gene ends were 0 bases for V and 4 bases for J; bases not matched to a gene: 4. Germline CDR1 and CDR2: LNHNV and YYDKDF (reference sequence). The CDR3 sequence is 15 residues long. The CDR3, as DNA: TGTGCCACCAGCAGAGATCTTCAGGGGGCCACTGAAGCTTTCTTT. Amino acid sequence: CATSRDLQGATEAFF.